This TCR beta chain is drawn from a study of cytomegalovirus exposure and HLA in healthy donors. Looking at the study overall: The 100 to 150 validation repertoires matched the approximately 700 first-cohort repertoires in platform, a later analysis reported.

The V and J ends lost 6 bases and 3 bases, in that order; junction bases with no gene match: 6. CDR3 size: 14 residues. Germline CDR1 MNHEY, CDR2 SVGAGI. Here immunoSEQ multiplex PCR was the method, and the copy in TCRdb shows in-frame clones only, minus some. The repertoire has roughly 130,000 clones, 90% of them found once; the top ten carry 6.2%. The clonotype comes from a young woman in good health and CMV-seropositive. The rearrangement joins TRBV6-5 to TRBJ2-7; 9 bases line up with TRBD1. Sequencing used PBMCs. The CDR3 DNA is TGTGCCAGCAGCCCGGGACAGGGACACTACGAGCAGTACTTC. Protein sequence: CASSPGQGHYEQYF.